The clone carrying this T cell receptor (beta chain) was seen many times. Its target is unknown. The data originate from a study of CD8 T cells in ankylosing spondylitis. General study findings and limits: The authors found the disease-linked clones to be CD8+ and relatively rare in peripheral blood. Certain motif variants had earlier appeared in reactive arthritis synovial fluid and blood.

The CDR3 loop spans 13 amino acids. V lost 0 bases and J lost 7; bases outside the gene matches: 0. Germline CDR1 LGHDT, CDR2 YNNKEL (reference sequence). Preparation of TCR beta libraries was done by quantitative 5'-RACE with molecular barcodes. Each CDR3 protein is one row after TCRdb ran MiXCR on the 5' RACE reads. The sample records 200,000 to 250,000 distinct CDR3 sequences, more than 9% being singletons. The sample taken for sequencing was blood, either unsorted or a sorted T cell fraction (not recorded which). V gene TRBV3-1 combines with J gene TRBJ1-5; 7 nucleotides match TRBD1. This clonotype was obtained from a male donor with ankylosing spondylitis or in good health (not recorded which). CDR3 residues: CASSQETGQPQHF. Here the CDR3 DNA reads TGTGCCAGCAGCCAAGAGACAGGGCAGCCCCAGCATTTT. Together with reference TRBV3-1 and TRBJ1-5, the CDR3 gives the full variable domain: DTAVSQTPKYLVTQMGNDKSIKCEQNLGHDTMYWYKQDSKKFLKIMFSYNNKELIINETVPNRFSPKSPDKAHLNLHINSLELGDSAVYFCASSQETGQPQHFGDGTRLSIL.